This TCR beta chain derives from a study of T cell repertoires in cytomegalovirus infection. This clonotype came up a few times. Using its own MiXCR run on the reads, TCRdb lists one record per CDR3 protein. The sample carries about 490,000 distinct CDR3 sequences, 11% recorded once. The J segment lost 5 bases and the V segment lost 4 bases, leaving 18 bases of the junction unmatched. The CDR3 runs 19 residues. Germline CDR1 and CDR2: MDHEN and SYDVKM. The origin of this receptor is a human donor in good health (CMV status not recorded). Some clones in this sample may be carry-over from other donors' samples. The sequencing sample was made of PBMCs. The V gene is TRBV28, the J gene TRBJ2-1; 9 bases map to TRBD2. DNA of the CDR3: TGTGCCAGCAGTTCTCAATATCCCACCTCAGCGGGAGGCAACAATGAGCAGTTCTTC. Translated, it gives CASSSQYPTSAGGNNEQFF.